This TCR beta chain was identified in a study of cytomegalovirus exposure and HLA in healthy donors. CDR1 is SGHRS, CDR2 YFSETQ, per germline. This CDR3 region has 15 residues. The V and J ends lost 4 bases and 0 bases, in that order; junction bases with no gene match: 7. Study-level points and caveats: Common viral pathogens (according to a later analysis) appeared linked to several of the most significant clusters. Within an earlier analysis, most TCR beta V segments proved productive either about 90% or about 30% of the time.

Researchers ran the PCR with 60 Vbeta and 13 Jbeta primers. TCRdb's copy holds only in-frame clones and misses some; the assay was immunoSEQ multiplex PCR. Of 33,000 or so clones in the sample, 65% to 85% were seen once. Regarding this clone: Its target is not known.

Sample: PBMCs. The chain links TRBV5-1 to TRBJ2-7, with 7 nucleotides matching TRBD1. The TCR sequence derives from a woman aged 25 to 39 in good health and CMV-seropositive. The CDR3: CASSRLGQTSYEQYF. The CDR3 DNA reads as TGCGCCAGCAGCCGCCTGGGACAGACCTCCTACGAGCAGTACTTC.